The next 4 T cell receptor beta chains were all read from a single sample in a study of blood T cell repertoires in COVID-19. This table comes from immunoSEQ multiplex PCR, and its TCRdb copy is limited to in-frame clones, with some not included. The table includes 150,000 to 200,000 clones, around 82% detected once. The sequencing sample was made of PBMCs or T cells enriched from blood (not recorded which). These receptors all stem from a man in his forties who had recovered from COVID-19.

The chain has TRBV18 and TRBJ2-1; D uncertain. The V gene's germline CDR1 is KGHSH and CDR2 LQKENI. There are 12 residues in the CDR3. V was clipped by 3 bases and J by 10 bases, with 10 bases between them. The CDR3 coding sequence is TGTGCCAGCTCACCGATGCTAGGCGAGCAGTTCTTC. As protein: CASSPMLGEQFF.

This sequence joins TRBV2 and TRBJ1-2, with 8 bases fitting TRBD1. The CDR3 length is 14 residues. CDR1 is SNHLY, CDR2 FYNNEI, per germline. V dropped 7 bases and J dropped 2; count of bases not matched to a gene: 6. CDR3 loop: CASIERTGNYGYTF. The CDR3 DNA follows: TGTGCCAGCATCGAAAGGACAGGGAACTATGGCTACACCTTC. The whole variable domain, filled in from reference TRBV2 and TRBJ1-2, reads EPEVTQTPSHQVTQMGQEVILRCVPISNHLYFYWYRQILGQKVEFLVSFYNNEISEKSEIFDDQFSVERPDGSNFTLKIRSTKLEDSAMYFCASIERTGNYGYTFGSGTRLTVV.

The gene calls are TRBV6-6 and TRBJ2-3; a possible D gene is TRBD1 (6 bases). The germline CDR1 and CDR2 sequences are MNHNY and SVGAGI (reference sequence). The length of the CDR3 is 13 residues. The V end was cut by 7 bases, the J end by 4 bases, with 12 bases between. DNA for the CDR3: TGTGCCAGCAAATACAGGGCGGCAGATACGCAGTATTTT. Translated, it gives CASKYRAADTQYF.

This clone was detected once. The CDR3 nucleotides are TGTGCCAGCAGCACGCCCCGCGGTGGACAGGGGGACCCCAACTATGGCTACACCTTC. As protein: CASSTPRGGQGDPNYGYTF. V and J are TRBV21-1 and TRBJ1-2; the DNA was not compared with TRBD1, the D call given in the table. TRBV21-1 constitutes a pseudogene. The CDR3 contains 19 residues.